This entry features one T cell receptor (beta chain) sequence. Its antigen remains undetermined. Base-call qualities are not available, and no considerably larger clone is one nucleotide away. To be selected, patients needed enough residual fresh-frozen tumor tissue and more than two years of available survival data. An isocitrate dehydrogenase mutation was not carried by any of the glioblastoma patients, although molecular status was otherwise variable. PBMC were collected before vaccination, two weeks after the third vaccination, and at tumor progression if tumor progression occurred. Genomic DNA was extracted with the Qiagen DNeasy Blood extraction Kit. These data come from a study of glioma-infiltrating T cells after dendritic cell vaccination (dated by TCRdb to 2016 to 2017). For context, the study as a whole: A cohort of roughly 15 glioblastoma patients from Phase I and II dendritic cell vaccination trials was included, of whom 9 were newly diagnosed and 6 had recurrent disease. Between the early 2000s and the early 2010s, patients were given autologous tumor lysate-pulsed dendritic cell vaccination. The vaccine was prepared from monocyte-derived dendritic cells that were cultured for approximately seven days with IL-4 and GM-CSF and then pulsed overnight with autologous tumor lysate. Each patient got three intradermal injections of the dendritic cell vaccine, spaced at biweekly intervals, in the arm below the axilla. Tumor-infiltrating lymphocyte content was quantified and tumor and blood repertoires were compared in dendritic cell-vaccinated glioblastoma patients by deep sequencing of TCR beta CDR3 regions. Survival after dendritic cell vaccination was correlated with TCR sequencing metrics, including TIL content and tumor-blood repertoire overlap.

V and J are truncated by 10 bases and 7 bases respectively, leaving an intervening sequence of 17 bases. Reading the germline V gene gives CDR1 MDHEN and CDR2 SYDVKM. The cysteine opens and the phenylalanine closes a CDR3 of 12 amino acids. Only the CDR3 region is kept as DNA, spanning 36 bases read in frame from base 1. The investigation overall reported the following: After dendritic cell vaccination, a higher estimated pretreatment TIL content predicted longer time to progression and overall survival. The response model built on TCR overlap across three groups was characterized as speculative, with prospective validation still needed. No direct relationship between TCR clonality and survival was found, suggesting that a diverse polyclonal response may matter. The cohort was small and heterogeneous, and full blood and tumor sets were available for few patients, with initial-recurrent tumor pairs available for even fewer patients.

The immunoSEQ assay amplified TCRB CDR3 regions from 1.5 to 2.5 micrograms of genomic DNA, or from all available DNA when less than that amount was available. Multiplex PCR used 60 forward primers for TCR V beta segments and 13 reverse primers for J beta segments. To estimate reads per starting template, synthetic control templates were spiked into each sample at limiting dilution. The Illumina HiSeq System generated 87 bp sequencing reads. The original pipeline was this. To remove PCR and sequencing errors, closely related sequences were merged with a nearest neighbor algorithm. TCR overlap was defined as the percentage of unique tumor TCR beta sequences that were also found in the peripheral blood of the same patient. As stored in TCRdb, this immuneACCESS dataset retains in-frame rearrangements with V and J assigned. A fraction of the clones does not appear; measured against another copy, unresolved V genes explain less than half of the discrepancy, and the remainder lacks a known reason. Clone size and the V and J calls come from that table; the DNA yielded D and trimming. Within this sample are roughly 98,000 clones, with 86% of them counted one time only. Approximately 15% of the sample rests with the top ten.

The sequence was obtained from a human donor with glioblastoma. The sequences come from blood, collected before dendritic cell vaccination. The chain links TRBV28 with TRBJ2-7; TRBD1 is a possible D gene, resting on 6 matching bases. CDR3 loop: CATSTGVKEQYF. The bases read TGTGCCACCTCGACAGGCGTAAAAGAGCAGTACTTC.